One and the same sample provided the 27 T cell receptor beta chains below, sequenced in a study of CD8+ T cells in alopecia areata. Extracted RNA was reverse transcribed into cDNA, the sequencing template. Only in-frame clones appear in the TCRdb table, and some are missing; sequencing was by immunoSEQ multiplex PCR. Altogether some 180,000 clones are present, about 55% being singletons, with the ten largest covering 10% to 12%. As to treatment: oral pan-JAK inhibitor, 5-10 mg twice daily. The sample here was CD8+ T cells sorted from blood, taken at week 24, from a patient treated with tofacitinib. These receptors originate from a human donor with alopecia areata.

This chain uses TRBV6-5 with TRBJ1-1; possibly TRBD1 for D (5 bases). The V end lost 2 bases, the J end lost 5 bases, and 9 bases lay between the germline ends. Germline loops: CDR1 MNHEY, CDR2 SVGAGI. This CDR3 region has 13 residues. CDR3 nucleotide sequence: TGTGCCAGCAGTTACGGGGGTTGGACTGAAGCTTTCTTT. As protein: CASSYGGWTEAFF.

This chain joins TRBV27 and TRBJ1-1; D is unresolved. V was clipped by 7 bases and J by 2 bases, with 5 bases between them. The CDR3 is made up of 11 amino acids. The germline V gene encodes CDR1 MNHEY and CDR2 SMNVEV (reference sequence). Written as DNA, the CDR3 is TGTGCCAGCACCAGTAACACTGAAGCTTTCTTT. It encodes CASTSNTEAFF.

V and J are TRBV28 and TRBJ2-5, with TRBD1 identical over 10 bases. Trimming cost V 0 bases and J 0 bases; bases outside gene matches: 1. There are 16 residues in the CDR3. Germline V CDR1 and CDR2: MDHEN, SYDVKM. For the CDR3, the DNA is TGTGCCAGCAGTTTATGGGGGACAGGGGACCAAGAGACCCAGTACTTC. Protein: CASSLWGTGDQETQYF.

This clone was counted between two and nine times. The chain has TRBV30 and TRBJ2-6; D is perhaps TRBD1 or TRBD2 (7 bases each). This CDR3 comprises 19 residues. V dropped 5 bases and J dropped 0 bases, with 23 bases sitting between them. Looked up from germline, CDR1 is GTSNPN and CDR2 is SVGIG (reference sequence). For the CDR3, the DNA is TGTGCCTGGCTTAATAGACAGGGACTATCCCTCTCTGGGGCCAACGTCCTGACTTTC. It encodes CAWLNRQGLSLSGANVLTF.

The sample holds a few counts of this clone. This chain uses TRBV9 with TRBJ2-1; 9 positions match TRBD2. The trim removed 0 bases at V and 7 bases at J, leaving 5 bases unmatched. The germline CDR1 and CDR2 sequences are SGDLS and YYNGEE. CDR3 size: 15 residues. The CDR3 spells CASSVGSGGRNEQFF. The CDR3, as DNA: TGTGCCAGCAGCGTAGGGAGCGGGGGGCGAAATGAGCAGTTCTTC.

The V and J genes are TRBV7-9 and TRBJ2-1; D is perhaps TRBD1 (6 bases). The CDR3 has 15 residues. In germline, CDR1 is SEHNR, CDR2 FQNEAQ (reference sequence). Trimming left V 1 base short and J 2 bases short, with 9 bases between. CDR3 DNA sequence: TGTGCCAGCAGCTTAGAAGGGGGACCCTACAATGAGCAGTTCTTC. It encodes CASSLEGGPYNEQFF.

This sequence joins TRBV27 and TRBJ1-1, with D maybe TRBD1 (5 bases). The CDR3 has 14 residues. The V gene lost 3 bases and the J gene lost 1 base, with 9 bases spanning the gap. CDR1 is MNHEY, CDR2 SMNVEV, per germline (reference sequence). The CDR3 reads CASSLVGTNTEAFF. The CDR3 DNA sequence: TGTGCCAGCAGTTTGGTAGGGACGAACACTGAAGCTTTCTTT.

The chain employs TRBV11-2 and TRBJ2-7; a weak D match, TRBD1 (5 bases). Trimming cost V 3 bases and J 3 bases, with 9 bases left between them. The germline CDR1 and CDR2 sequences are SGHAT and FQNNGV. The CDR3 extends over 13 amino acids. In DNA, the CDR3 is TGTGCCAGCAGCTTGGGTGGACACTACGAGCAGTACTTC. This translates into CASSLGGHYEQYF. The full variable domain, rest sourced from reference TRBV11-2 and TRBJ2-7, is EAGVAQSPRYKIIEKRQSVAFWCNPISGHATLYWYQQILGQGPKLLIQFQNNGVVDDSQLPKDRFSAERLKGVDSTLKIQPAKLEDSAVYLCASSLGGHYEQYFGPGTRLTVT.

This sequence joins TRBV30 and TRBJ2-3; D gene ambiguous. Germline values: CDR1 GTSNPN, CDR2 SVGIG (reference sequence). Trimming left V 3 bases short and J 8 bases short, with 9 bases between. The CDR3 length is 11 residues. CDR3 region: CAWSGPGTQYF. The CDR3 DNA is TGTGCCTGGAGCGGACCCGGTACGCAGTATTTT.

This clone came up once. The chain carries TRBV11-2 and TRBJ1-1; a weak D match, TRBD1 (6 bases). CDR1 and CDR2 from the germline V gene are SGHAT and FQNNGV. This CDR3 is 17 amino acids long. V was trimmed by 4 bases and J by 4 bases, leaving 22 bases between them. The CDR3 here is CASSSSRARGLVTEAFF. The CDR3 nucleotides read TGTGCCAGCAGCTCCTCCAGAGCGAGGGGGTTGGTCACTGAAGCTTTCTTT.

The J gene is TRBJ2-1, the V gene TRBV15, with D tentatively TRBD2 (5 bases). Germline V CDR1 and CDR2: LNHNV, YYDKDF (reference sequence). The CDR3 runs 14 residues. Trimming cost V 1 base and J 9 bases, with 13 bases left between them. The CDR3 DNA reads as TGTGCCACCAGCAGAGGCGGGTTAGGCGGTGAGCAGTTCTTC. Translated, it gives CATSRGGLGGEQFF.

This clone was detected a few times. J is TRBJ2-1 and V is TRBV11-2; D ambiguous. CDR3 length equals 13 residues. Germline V gives CDR1 SGHAT, CDR2 FQNNGV. V lost 1 base, J lost 5 bases, and 6 bases lay in between. The CDR3 reads CASSLAVNNEQFF. The CDR3 nucleotides read TGTGCCAGCAGCTTAGCGGTTAACAATGAGCAGTTCTTC.

The chain uses TRBV4-3 and TRBJ1-1, with D unclear. The CDR3 runs to 15 residues. The germline CDR1 and CDR2 sequences are LGHNA and YSLEER. V was clipped by 0 bases and J by 4 bases, with 12 bases between them. In nucleotides, the CDR3 is TGCGCCAGCAGCCAAGATCCAGCTCATACCACTGAAGCTTTCTTT. This gives the protein CASSQDPAHTTEAFF.

The chain joins TRBV30 to TRBJ1-2, with unresolved D. This CDR3 is built from 15 residues. The germline V and J ends were trimmed by 3 bases and 6 bases, with 20 bases remaining between them. Germline V gene sequence: CDR1 GTSNPN, CDR2 SVGIG (reference sequence). CDR3 loop: CAWSGSLSSLDGYTF. CDR3 coding DNA: TGTGCCTGGAGCGGCTCTCTGTCATCTCTGGATGGCTACACCTTC.

This sequence joins TRBV29-1 and TRBJ1-2, with no clear D. The ends were cut back, 6 bases at V and 6 bases at J, with 11 bases in the middle. CDR1 is SQVTM and CDR2 is ANQGSEA in the germline V gene. The CDR3 covers 11 residues. CDR3: CSVNWGNGYTF. The CDR3 DNA is TGCAGCGTCAACTGGGGAAATGGCTACACCTTC. Drawing the rest from reference TRBV29-1 and TRBJ1-2, the complete variable domain is SAVISQKPSRDICQRGTSLTIQCQVDSQVTMMFWYRQQPGQSLTLIATANQGSEATYESGFVIDKFPISRPNLTFSTLTVSNMSPEDSSIYLCSVNWGNGYTFGSGTRLTVV.

The rearrangement links TRBV15 to TRBJ2-3; tentatively, D is TRBD1 or TRBD2 (5 bases each). This CDR3 is 15 amino acids long. Trimming took off 0 bases at V and 1 base at J, with 8 bases between the two ends. Germline V lookup: CDR1 LNHNV, CDR2 YYDKDF (reference sequence). CDR3 in amino acids: CATSRDMGGTDTQYF. The CDR3 coding sequence is TGTGCCACCAGCAGAGATATGGGGGGCACAGATACGCAGTATTTT.

In this sample, this clone turned up once. This chain uses TRBV11-2 with TRBJ2-3; 11 bases align to TRBD2. CDR3 size: 16 residues. Germline V CDR1 and CDR2: SGHAT, FQNNGV. Losses at the gene ends were 6 bases for V and 2 bases for J; bases not matched to a gene: 7. In nucleotides, the CDR3 is TGTGCCAGCAGTCAGAGACTAGCGGGATTCACAGATACGCAGTATTTT. Its translation: CASSQRLAGFTDTQYF.

Remarks on this clone: The conserved phenylalanine or tryptophan normally closing the CDR3 is absent here, so this likely arose from a read error. The DNA is left out, because the CDR3 cannot be placed on it with certainty; the CDR3 is given as TCRdb lists it. The chain has TRBV2 and TRBJ1-2; the D call of TRBD1 is as the table states it, not checked on the DNA. The germline CDR1 and CDR2 sequences are SNHLY and FYNNEI. Inclusive of both ends, the CDR3 amounts to 12 amino acids. CDR3: CASSEYRTGPLT.

This chain uses TRBV6-5 with TRBJ1-5; D might be TRBD1 (5 bases). The V gene lost 2 bases and the J gene lost 4 bases, with 6 bases spanning the gap. The CDR3 totals 13 residues. Per germline, CDR1 MNHEY and CDR2 SVGAGI. The CDR3 loop is CASSYGGNQPQHF. Here the CDR3 DNA reads TGTGCCAGCAGTTACGGGGGTAATCAGCCCCAGCATTTT.

The chain carries TRBV30 and TRBJ1-2; D gene ambiguous. The germline V gene has CDR1 GTSNPN and CDR2 SVGIG (reference sequence). Trimming pared 6 bases from V and 2 bases from J, leaving 16 bases between. This CDR3 has 14 amino acids. In DNA, the CDR3 is TGTGCCTGTCCTAGTAAACCGCGGAACTATGGCTACACCTTC. Its protein product is CACPSKPRNYGYTF. Together with reference TRBV30 and TRBJ1-2, the CDR3 gives the full variable domain: SQTIHQWPATLVQPVGSPLSLECTVEGTSNPNLYWYRQAAGRGLQLLFYSVGIGQISSEVPQNLSASRPQDRQFILSSKKLLLSDSGFYLCACPSKPRNYGYTFGSGTRLTVV.

This clone was observed a handful of times. The CDR3 here is CASSQGQGARETQYF. As DNA, the CDR3 is TGCGCCAGCAGCCAAGGACAGGGGGCGAGAGAGACCCAGTACTTC. V and J are TRBV4-3 and TRBJ2-5; 10 bases agree with TRBD1. This CDR3 has 15 amino acids. V shed 1 base, J shed 4 bases, and the junction held 3 bases outside the gene matches. Germline CDR1 LGHNA, CDR2 YSLEER.

The chain combines TRBV7-2 with TRBJ1-2; D uncertain. CDR1 SGHTA and CDR2 FQGNSA come from the germline V gene. Trimming shortened V by 2 bases and J by 6 bases, and 19 bases separated the two germline ends. CDR3 length equals 16 residues. The CDR3 DNA is TGTGCCAGCAGCTTACAGGCGGAGGGCCTTCTGAATGGCTACACCTTC. As protein: CASSLQAEGLLNGYTF. The complete variable domain, with remaining parts taken from reference TRBV7-2 and TRBJ1-2, reads GAGVSQSPSNKVTEKGKDVELRCDPISGHTALYWYRQSLGQGLEFLIYFQGNSAPDKSGLPSDRFSAERTGGSVSTLTIQRTQQEDSAVYLCASSLQAEGLLNGYTFGSGTRLTVV.

The rearrangement links TRBV15 to TRBJ1-2; TRBD1 matches at 8 bases. After removal of 2 bases from V and 8 bases from J, the junction contained 4 bases not matched to a gene. The CDR3 runs to 13 residues. Germline lookup yields CDR1 LNHNV and CDR2 YYDKDF (reference sequence). Here the CDR3 DNA reads TGTGCCACCAGCAGACAGGGGGCGGAAGGCTACACCTTC. This sequence encodes CATSRQGAEGYTF.

The chain couples TRBV2 to TRBJ2-3; D could derive from TRBD1 or TRBD2 (5 bases each). V gave up 9 bases and J gave up 0 bases, with 16 bases separating them. This CDR3 has 15 residues. Germline V CDR1 and CDR2: SNHLY, FYNNEI. CDR3 bases: TGTGCCAGAAGGGGACGGGGTTCGAGCACAGATACGCAGTATTTT. Its protein is CARRGRGSSTDTQYF. Combining the CDR3 with reference TRBV2 and TRBJ2-3 gives the whole variable domain EPEVTQTPSHQVTQMGQEVILRCVPISNHLYFYWYRQILGQKVEFLVSFYNNEISEKSEIFDDQFSVERPDGSNFTLKIRSTKLEDSAMYFCARRGRGSSTDTQYFGPGTRLTVL.

The chain links TRBV29-1 to TRBJ1-2; maybe TRBD1 (6 bases). Trimming pared 1 base from V and 4 bases from J, leaving 13 bases between. The CDR3 is 14 residues long. Germline assignment: CDR1 SQVTM and CDR2 ANQGSEA. This CDR3 reads CSVEGQGFGYGYTF. The CDR3 nucleotides are TGCAGCGTTGAAGGGCAGGGGTTTGGCTATGGCTACACCTTC.

The genes are TRBV30 and TRBJ1-4, with TRBD1 identical over 9 bases. The CDR3 is 15 residues long. The germline V gene has CDR1 GTSNPN and CDR2 SVGIG (reference sequence). J was trimmed by 8 bases and V by 2 bases; bases with no gene match: 9. DNA for the CDR3: TGTGCCTGGAGTCGAGGGGACAGGGTGAACGAAAAACTGTTTTTT. It yields the protein CAWSRGDRVNEKLFF.

This clone was recorded a few times. The chain links TRBV29-1 to TRBJ1-1; D perhaps matches TRBD1 (6 bases). This CDR3 contains 14 residues. The V gene's germline CDR1 is SQVTM and CDR2 ANQGSEA. V lost 3 bases and J lost 0, with 11 bases in between. The CDR3 coding sequence is TGCAGCGTTGAGACAGGAGGTATGAACACTGAAGCTTTCTTT. It codes for CSVETGGMNTEAFF.